Each of the 20 T cell receptor beta chains below was sequenced from the same sample in a study of T-cell memory formation after mild COVID-19. MiXCR, applied by TCRdb to the 5' RACE reads, yields one record per CDR3 protein. The table includes over 120,000 distinct CDR3 sequences, about 23% detected once. The sample taken for sequencing was PBMCs or a T cell subset sorted from them (not recorded which). These receptors were obtained from an adult woman who had mild COVID-19 (a few samples of this study predate the infection). Cell type and time point are not known.

V and J are TRBV5-5 and TRBJ2-7, with D possibly being TRBD2 (5 bases). The germline V gene encodes CDR1 SGHKS and CDR2 YYEKEE (reference sequence). This CDR3 is 15 amino acids long. Trimming shortened V by 0 bases and J by 6 bases, and 16 bases separated the two germline ends. The CDR3 is CASSLDRGPTREQYF. CDR3 nucleotides: TGTGCCAGCAGCTTGGATCGGGGTCCTACTCGCGAGCAGTACTTC.

The chain is built from TRBV3-1 and TRBJ1-1, with a possible D match to TRBD1 (5 bases). V was pared by 3 bases and J by 7 bases, with 15 bases between. CDR1 is LGHDT and CDR2 is YNNKEL in the germline V gene (reference sequence). This CDR3 comprises 14 residues. CDR3 DNA: TGTGCCAGCAGCCACTCTCAGGGACTGGGTGAAGCTTTCTTT. This translates into CASSHSQGLGEAFF.

This clonotype has a handful of counts. The V call is TRBV2, the J call TRBJ1-4, with D tentatively TRBD1 (6 bases). The CDR3 extends over 14 amino acids. Deletions cut 6 bases from V and 4 bases from J, with 12 bases between. Germline values: CDR1 SNHLY, CDR2 FYNNEI. Here the CDR3 reads CASSAGAGNEKLFF. CDR3 in DNA: TGTGCCAGCAGCGCAGGGGCGGGTAATGAAAAACTGTTTTTT.

This clonotype was detected only a few times. The rearrangement links TRBV5-1 to TRBJ2-1, with D perhaps matching TRBD2 (6 bases). V lost 0 bases, J lost 5 bases, and 12 bases lay in between. Germline CDR1 and CDR2: SGHRS and YFSETQ. The CDR3 contains 15 residues. CDR3 nucleotide sequence: TGCGCCAGCAGCTTGGGTGCTAGCGCGAACAATGAGCAGTTCTTC. Amino acid sequence: CASSLGASANNEQFF.

This clonotype came up a few times. The V call is TRBV5-6, the J call TRBJ1-1; 10 bases are shared with TRBD1. From germline, CDR1 is SGHDT and CDR2 YYEEEE. With 4 bases clipped from V and 7 bases from J, the junction kept 7 bases outside the gene matches. The CDR3 is made up of 14 amino acids. CDR3 nucleotide sequence: TGTGCCAGCAGCACCGGGACAGGGGCCCTTGAAGCTTTCTTT. Protein: CASSTGTGALEAFF.

This clonotype was recorded a few times. This chain joins TRBV7-6 and TRBJ2-7; 8 bases are shared with TRBD2. CDR1 and CDR2 from the germline V gene are SGHVS and FNYEAQ. CDR3 length: 17 amino acids. The J segment lost 2 bases and the V segment lost 4 bases, leaving 13 bases of the junction unmatched. The CDR3 sequence is CASSYDIAGTPTYEQYF. The CDR3 region has the DNA TGTGCCAGCAGCTATGATATAGCGGGAACCCCCACCTACGAGCAGTACTTC.

This clonotype was observed a handful of times. The rearrangement links TRBV4-1 to TRBJ2-1, with 12 bases identical to TRBD2. V gave up 4 bases and J gave up 4 bases; unmatched junction bases: 2. This CDR3 is 15 amino acids long. Germline assignment: CDR1 MGHRA and CDR2 YSYEKL. The CDR3 DNA sequence: TGCGCCAGCAGCCGTCTAGCGGGGGGGTACAATGAGCAGTTCTTC. Its protein product is CASSRLAGGYNEQFF.

This clonotype has just one count. The genes are TRBV9 and TRBJ2-1; possibly TRBD1 for D (5 bases). Germline V gives CDR1 SGDLS, CDR2 YYNGEE. The CDR3 length is 14 residues. Trimming took 3 bases from V and 5 from J, leaving 12 bases between them. The CDR3 loop reads CASSGRQGHNEQFF. The CDR3 nucleotides read TGTGCCAGCAGCGGGCGGCAGGGCCACAATGAGCAGTTCTTC.

Only a few counts were recorded for this clonotype. The gene calls are TRBV7-8 and TRBJ1-3; TRBD1 is a possible D gene (5 bases). CDR1 is SGHVS and CDR2 is FQNEAQ in the germline V gene. This CDR3 is built from 14 residues. V gave up 4 bases and J gave up 4 bases, with 11 bases separating them. The CDR3 here is CASSSPGAGNTIYF. The DNA of the CDR3 is TGTGCCAGCAGCTCACCCGGGGCCGGAAACACCATATATTTT.

The chain joins TRBV29-1 to TRBJ1-2; no firm D call. Germline V gene sequence: CDR1 SQVTM, CDR2 ANQGSEA. V shed 7 bases and J shed 0 bases, with 9 bases lying between them. The CDR3 totals 12 residues. The CDR3 region is CSAPGANYGYTF. CDR3 DNA sequence: TGCAGCGCCCCCGGGGCTAACTATGGCTACACCTTC. The entire variable domain, with the rest obtained from reference TRBV29-1 and TRBJ1-2, is as follows: SAVISQKPSRDICQRGTSLTIQCQVDSQVTMMFWYRQQPGQSLTLIATANQGSEATYESGFVIDKFPISRPNLTFSTLTVSNMSPEDSSIYLCSAPGANYGYTFGSGTRLTVV.

The rearrangement links TRBV5-6 to TRBJ1-2, with D possibly being TRBD1 (5 bases). CDR1 and CDR2 from the germline V gene are SGHDT and YYEEEE. The CDR3 extends over 13 amino acids. V lost 1 base and J 5 bases, leaving 9 bases between the germline ends. This chain's CDR3 is CASSLLGVYGYTF. In DNA, the CDR3 is TGTGCCAGCAGCTTGCTGGGGGTATATGGCTACACCTTC.

This chain links TRBV7-8 with TRBJ1-5; D is uncertain. Germline lookup yields CDR1 SGHVS and CDR2 FQNEAQ. Trimming removed 5 bases from V and 7 bases from J, with 12 bases in between. This CDR3 spans 13 amino acids. CDR3 amino acids: CASSTAFEQPQHF. CDR3 nucleotides: TGTGCCAGCAGCACCGCCTTTGAACAGCCCCAGCATTTT.

The chain is built from TRBV12-3 or TRBV12-4 and TRBJ2-3, with D possibly TRBD2 on 6 matching bases. V lost 4 bases to trimming and J lost 4 bases, with 9 bases between them. The CDR3 covers 13 residues. For the CDR3, the DNA is TGTGCCAGCAGTTCCGGAGGGGCAGATACGCAGTATTTT. Its protein is CASSSGGADTQYF.

This clonotype came up a few times. The chain recombines TRBV6-6 with TRBJ1-2; unclear D gene. Trimming removed 0 bases at V and 5 bases at J, with 19 bases between. The CDR3 consists of 17 residues. Germline CDR1 and CDR2: MNHNY and SVGAGI (reference sequence). The CDR3 region is CASSYSNSQQELYGYTF. CDR3 nucleotide sequence: TGTGCCAGCAGTTACTCGAATTCGCAGCAGGAGCTTTATGGCTACACCTTC.

The rearrangement joins TRBV7-9 to TRBJ2-1; no reliable D call. The V gene's germline CDR1 is SEHNR and CDR2 FQNEAQ (reference sequence). The CDR3 runs 14 residues. Deletions cut 5 bases from V and 5 bases from J, with 13 bases between. The CDR3 bases are TGTGCCAGCAGCGATATCCGCCTCAACAATGAGCAGTTCTTC. Protein product: CASSDIRLNNEQFF.

This chain links TRBV5-1 with TRBJ2-3; TRBD2 matches at 8 bases. Losses at the gene ends were 3 bases for V and 1 base for J; bases not matched to a gene: 7. The CDR3 has 16 amino acids. The germline V gene encodes CDR1 SGHRS and CDR2 YFSETQ. CDR3 coding DNA: TGCGCCAGCAGCTCCCCAGCGGGGGCCGGCACAGATACGCAGTATTTT. Translated, it gives CASSSPAGAGTDTQYF. Combining the CDR3 with reference TRBV5-1 and TRBJ2-3 gives the whole variable domain KAGVTQTPRYLIKTRGQQVTLSCSPISGHRSVSWYQQTPGQGLQFLFEYFSETQRNKGNFPGRFSGRQFSNSRSEMNVSTLELGDSALYLCASSSPAGAGTDTQYFGPGTRLTVL.

V gene TRBV7-6 combines with J gene TRBJ1-1; 8 bases fit TRBD1. CDR1 is SGHVS, CDR2 FNYEAQ, per germline. The CDR3 runs 16 residues. V trimming: 1 base; J trimming: 1 base; junction bases outside the gene matches: 5. DNA for the CDR3: TGTGCCAGCAGCTTAGTTACAGGGGGATGGAACACTGAAGCTTTCTTT. Translation: CASSLVTGGWNTEAFF. Complete variable domain (other parts from reference TRBV7-6 and TRBJ1-1): GAGVSQSPRYKVTKRGQDVALRCDPISGHVSLYWYRQALGQGPEFLTYFNYEAQQDKSGLPNDRFSAERPEGSISTLTIQRTEQRDSAMYRCASSLVTGGWNTEAFFGQGTRLTVV.

This clonotype has a handful of counts. This rearrangement joins TRBV10-3 to TRBJ2-2, with TRBD1 identical over 7 bases. The germline CDR1 and CDR2 sequences are ENHRY and SYGVKD. V was clipped by 0 bases and J by 5 bases; unmatched bases: 3. The CDR3 spans 15 residues. CDR3 coding DNA: TGTGCCATCAGTGAGTCCCAACAGGGGACCGGGGAGCTGTTTTTT. Translation: CAISESQQGTGELFF.

This clonotype was picked up a small number of times. V and J are TRBV7-9 and TRBJ2-3; 7 bases fit TRBD1. CDR3 size: 15 residues. Germline V lookup: CDR1 SEHNR, CDR2 FQNEAQ (reference sequence). With V trimmed by 4 bases and J by 4 bases, 8 bases remained unmatched. The CDR3 spells CASSSSTGLPDTQYF. In nucleotides, the CDR3 is TGTGCCAGCAGCTCCTCGACAGGGTTGCCAGATACGCAGTATTTT.

This clonotype appeared a few times. The rearrangement joins TRBV18 to TRBJ1-1, with D perhaps TRBD1 (5 bases). The CDR3 sequence is 17 residues long. Deletions cut 2 bases from V and 3 bases from J, with 19 bases between. Looked up from germline, CDR1 is KGHSH and CDR2 is LQKENI. As DNA, the CDR3 is TGTGCCAGCTCACCAGGCTATCGGGGGTATTTGGACACTGAAGCTTTCTTT. Translating it yields CASSPGYRGYLDTEAFF. Supplemented by reference TRBV18 and TRBJ1-1, the full variable domain reads NAGVMQNPRHLVRRRGQEARLRCSPMKGHSHVYWYRQLPEEGLKFMVYLQKENIIDESGMPKERFSAEFPKEGPSILRIQQVVRGDSAAYFCASSPGYRGYLDTEAFFGQGTRLTVV.